This TCR beta chain was identified during a study of Graves' ophthalmopathy and Graves' hyperthyroidism (dated by TCRdb to 2016 to 2019). Background for the entire study: A patient counted as having stable hyperthyroidism if there was no progression to ophthalmopathy within 18 months of follow-up. A discovery set of 90 to 100 patients (43 ophthalmopathy, just over 55 stable hyperthyroidism) was enrolled to explore V-J signatures distinguishing ophthalmopathy from hyperthyroidism. Following sample collection, hyperthyroidism patients were given methimazole at a starting dose of 30 mg daily, and ophthalmopathy patients were given high-dose intravenous methylprednisolone. The independent validation cohort included approximately 19 hyperthyroidism patients plus 17 patients who later progressed from hyperthyroidism to ophthalmopathy. In roughly 6 hyperthyroidism patients, the T-cell repertoires found in thyroid tissue were compared with those found in blood. The study used TCR beta repertoire signatures to distinguish Graves' ophthalmopathy from Graves' hyperthyroidism and to predict progression to ophthalmopathy. In total, 120 to 150 blood samples were TCR-sequenced: some 40 ophthalmopathy, over 70 hyperthyroidism and some 17 hyperthyroidism-to-ophthalmopathy patients. What the work shows at the level of the full study, not this receptor alone: Sample size was not predetermined statistically, and investigators were not blinded to group allocation. In validation, the model predicted ophthalmopathy progression with about 71% sensitivity and roughly 72% specificity; roughly 11 predicted patients were CT-confirmed with GO in a median of about 7.1 months. Most expanded thyroid clonotypes with a frequency above 0.001 also appeared in blood, which suggests that blood repertoires may reflect the immune response in the thyroid. In cross-validation, the 13-signature model distinguished ophthalmopathy from stable hyperthyroidism with less than 90% sensitivity and roughly 84% specificity, while in the test set the corresponding values were around 79% and 71%.

This clonotype was recorded at least ten times. What this receptor recognizes is not known. No much larger clone exists at a distance of one base, and base qualities are not known. Patients with hyperthyroidism were aged 18 to 65 years, had been newly diagnosed, and had a disease duration of less than 2 months. Patients were excluded if they had other autoimmune diseases, uncontrolled infections, pregnancy or lactation. Clinical symptoms, serum thyroxine, TRAb, thyroid ultrasound and orbital computed tomography were used for diagnosis. Trizol reagent was used to extract the total RNA, and its quality was then checked on an Agilent 2100 Bioanalyzer. For repertoire sequencing, TCR beta CDR3 regions were amplified from RNA transcripts. The first round of RT-PCR was done with HTBI primers and the Qiagen OneStep RT-PCR kit, and was followed by a second round of multiplex PCR, then size selection and purification. Sequencing of the libraries was carried out on an Illumina HiSeq2000 in paired-end mode with 100 bp reads. The authors' pipeline ran thus. SOAPnuke was used for read processing, and reads with adapters, uncalled bases, a mean Phred below 15, or no exact constant-primer or identifier match were discarded. High-quality paired reads were merged with COPE v1.2.5. Each unique nucleotide sequence was defined as a clonotype, and clonotypes were aligned to IMGT TRB V, D and J references with MiTCR v1.1. Only V-J combinations with frequency above 0.0001 were analysed, covering 98% to 99.2% of repertoires. For each V-J combination, a TCR clonal expansion and chaos score was defined as the ratio of F50 clonal expansion to chaos observed in the TCRdist matrix. Welch's t-statistics and random forest were used to narrow the features down to more than 10 V-J combinations, which were then fed into a naive Bayes classifier. The Morisita-Horn index was used to measure how similar the thyroid and blood repertoires were. Through fastp at Q25 and MiXCR, TCRdb rebuilt clones from the public reads, retaining in-frame beta chains. CDR3 protein duplicates are merged, each entry listing the most common genes and DNA. TCRdb's processing, not the study's, gives the V and J calls here. This sample holds about 500,000 distinct CDR3 sequences; under 45% were observed only once. Of the sample, about 4% is held by the ten largest clones.

This sequence originates from an adult man with Graves' hyperthyroidism. Sequencing was done on a sample of peripheral blood or thyroid tissue (not recorded which).

This receptor has the CDR3 CASSLPGQFYGYTF. DNA sequence: TGCGCCAGCAGCCTGCCCGGACAGTTCTATGGCTACACCTTC. The V and J genes are TRBV4-1 and TRBJ1-2, with TRBD1 as a weak D call on 6 bases. V is cut by 4 bases and J by 4 bases, and the space between the germline ends is 13 bases. The CDR3 contains 14 residues, cysteine and phenylalanine counted. The CDR3 DNA has 42 bases and is translated from base 1. According to the germline V gene, CDR1 reads MGHRA and CDR2 reads YSYEKL.